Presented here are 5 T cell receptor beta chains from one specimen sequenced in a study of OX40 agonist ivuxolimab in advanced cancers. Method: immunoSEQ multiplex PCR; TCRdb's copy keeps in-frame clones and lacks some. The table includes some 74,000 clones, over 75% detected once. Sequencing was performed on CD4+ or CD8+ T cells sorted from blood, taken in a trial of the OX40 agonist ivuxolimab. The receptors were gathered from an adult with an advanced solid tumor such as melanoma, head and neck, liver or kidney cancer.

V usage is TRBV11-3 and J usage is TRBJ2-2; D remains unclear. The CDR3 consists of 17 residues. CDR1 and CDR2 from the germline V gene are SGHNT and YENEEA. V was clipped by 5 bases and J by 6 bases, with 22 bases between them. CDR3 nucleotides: TGTGCCAGCAGCCCAGGACCAGGACGAACTTCGGCCGGGGAGCTGTTTTTT. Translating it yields CASSPGPGRTSAGELFF.

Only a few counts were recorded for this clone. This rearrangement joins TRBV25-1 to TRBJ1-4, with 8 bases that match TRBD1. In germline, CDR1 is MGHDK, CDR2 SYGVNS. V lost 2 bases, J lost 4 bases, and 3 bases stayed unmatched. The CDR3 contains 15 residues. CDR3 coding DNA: TGTGCCAGCAGTGAAGGGACAGGTTATAATGAAAAACTGTTTTTT. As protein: CASSEGTGYNEKLFF.

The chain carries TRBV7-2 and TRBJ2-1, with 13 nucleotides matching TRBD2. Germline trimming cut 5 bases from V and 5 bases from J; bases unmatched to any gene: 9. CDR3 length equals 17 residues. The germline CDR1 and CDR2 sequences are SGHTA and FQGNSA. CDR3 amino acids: CASSTQGGLAGDNEQFF. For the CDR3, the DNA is TGTGCCAGCAGCACTCAAGGCGGACTAGCGGGGGACAATGAGCAGTTCTTC. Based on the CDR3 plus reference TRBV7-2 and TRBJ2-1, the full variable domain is GAGVSQSPSNKVTEKGKDVELRCDPISGHTALYWYRQSLGQGLEFLIYFQGNSAPDKSGLPSDRFSAERTGGSVSTLTIQRTQQEDSAVYLCASSTQGGLAGDNEQFFGPGTRLTVL.

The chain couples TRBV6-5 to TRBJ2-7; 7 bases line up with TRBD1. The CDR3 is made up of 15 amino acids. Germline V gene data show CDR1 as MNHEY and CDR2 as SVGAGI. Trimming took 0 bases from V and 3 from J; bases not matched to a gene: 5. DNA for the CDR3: TGTGCCAGCAGTTACTCGGCAGGGGGAGTCTACGAGCAGTACTTC. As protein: CASSYSAGGVYEQYF.

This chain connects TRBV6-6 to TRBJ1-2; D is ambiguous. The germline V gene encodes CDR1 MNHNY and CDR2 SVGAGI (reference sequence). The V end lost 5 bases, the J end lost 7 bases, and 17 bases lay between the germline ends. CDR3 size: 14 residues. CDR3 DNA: TGTGCCAGCAGTGACAAATCCCCATTATCTGGCTACACCTTC. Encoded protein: CASSDKSPLSGYTF.